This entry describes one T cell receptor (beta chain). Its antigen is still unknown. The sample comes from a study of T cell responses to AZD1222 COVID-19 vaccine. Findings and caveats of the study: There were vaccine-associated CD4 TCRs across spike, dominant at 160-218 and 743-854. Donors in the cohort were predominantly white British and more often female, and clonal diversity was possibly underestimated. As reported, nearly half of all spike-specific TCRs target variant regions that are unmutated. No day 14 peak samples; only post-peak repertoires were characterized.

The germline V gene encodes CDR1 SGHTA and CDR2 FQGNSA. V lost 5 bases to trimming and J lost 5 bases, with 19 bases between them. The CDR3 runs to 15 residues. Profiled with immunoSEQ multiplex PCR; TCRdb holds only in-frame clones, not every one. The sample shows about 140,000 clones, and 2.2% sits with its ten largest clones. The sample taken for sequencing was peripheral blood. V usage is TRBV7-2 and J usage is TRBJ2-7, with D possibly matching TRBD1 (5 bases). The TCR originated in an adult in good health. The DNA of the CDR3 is TGTGCCAGCAGCCCCCCCGGGCAGGGTCTTGACGAGCAGTACTTC. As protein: CASSPPGQGLDEQYF.